These T cell receptor beta chains were read from a single sample in a study of neoadjuvant anti-PD-1 for oral cavity cancer. Using immunoSEQ multiplex PCR, the repertoire was profiled, and TCRdb retains in-frame clones only, with some absent. The sample contains roughly 32,000 clones, roughly 79% of which appear only once. The material was PBMCs, obtained after nivolumab (anti-PD-1) treatment. The receptor source for this set is a person between 35 and 79 years old with oral cavity squamous cell carcinoma. The CDR3 runs from the conserved cysteine through the conserved F or W. The D gene is left open where the match is weak. Clone size is shown for a subset of rows, as once, few, many or a class of expanded clone.

DNA: TGTGCCAGCAGCCAGGCTAGCGGGGGGTCGGGAGAGACCCAGTACTTC
CDR3: CASSQASGGSGETQYF
J: TRBJ2-5
size: .
D: TRBD2
V: TRBV4-2

DNA: TGCGCCAGCAGTGAAATGGAGATTGGATACAATGAGCAGTTCTTC
CDR3: CASSEMEIGYNEQFF
J: TRBJ2-1
size: .
D: .
V: TRBV10-2

DNA: TGTGCCAGCAGCGTAGATTTTCCAGGGAGGGCCGGGGAGCTGTTTTTT
CDR3: CASSVDFPGRAGELFF
J: TRBJ2-2
size: .
D: TRBD2
V: TRBV9

DNA: TGTGCCAGTAGTACCGGGGACAGGCCCTACAATGAGCAGTTCTTC
CDR3: CASSTGDRPYNEQFF
J: TRBJ2-1
size: .
D: TRBD1
V: TRBV19

DNA: TGTGCCAGCAGCTTAGCTGGGACCACTGAAGCTTTCTTT
CDR3: CASSLAGTTEAFF
J: TRBJ1-1
size: .
D: .
V: TRBV11-1

DNA: TGTGCCAGCAGAACGCGGCAGGGGGCCCCCTTCGGCGAAAAACTGTTTTTT
CDR3: CASRTRQGAPFGEKLFF
J: TRBJ1-4
size: .
D: TRBD1
V: TRBV27

DNA: TGTGCCAGCAGCTCGATTCCGGGACAGGGAGGCTCCTACGAGCAGTACTTC
CDR3: CASSSIPGQGGSYEQYF
J: TRBJ2-7
size: few
D: TRBD1
V: TRBV7-2

DNA: TGCGCCAGCAGCGTGGAGGCAGCCCAAGAGACCCAGTACTTC
CDR3: CASSVEAAQETQYF
J: TRBJ2-5
size: .
D: .
V: TRBV5-1

DNA: TGTGCCAGCAGGGGGAGGGACTATATGAAAAGGCTGTTTTTT
CDR3: CASRGRDYMKRLFF
J: TRBJ1-4
size: once
D: .
V: TRBV28

DNA: TGTGCCAGCAGATCCCTAGCGGGGAATGGAGAGACCCAGTACTTC
CDR3: CASRSLAGNGETQYF
J: TRBJ2-5
size: .
D: TRBD2
V: TRBV7-2

DNA: TGCGCCAGCAGCCACTTCCAGGGGGCAAGGCAGCCCCAGCATTTT
CDR3: CASSHFQGARQPQHF
J: TRBJ1-5
size: few
D: TRBD1
V: TRBV4-3

DNA: TGTGCCAGCAGCTTAGGACAGGGCGAACAAGAGACCCAGTACTTC
CDR3: CASSLGQGEQETQYF
J: TRBJ2-5
size: .
D: TRBD1
V: TRBV11-2

DNA: TGTGCCAGCAGTTACTCAAGGGACTCACCCCTCCACTTT
CDR3: CASSYSRDSPLHF
J: TRBJ1-6
size: once
D: .
V: TRBV6-5

DNA: TGTGCCAGCTCACCACCCGGGACAGGGCTCACTGAAGCTTTCTTT
CDR3: CASSPPGTGLTEAFF
J: TRBJ1-1
size: .
D: TRBD1
V: TRBV18

DNA: TGTGCCAGCAGTTCCGGGACGGCGGTGTGGCAGCCCCAGCATTTT
CDR3: CASSSGTAVWQPQHF
J: TRBJ1-5
size: few
D: .
V: TRBV28

DNA: TGTGCCAGCAGTGTTGGGCCTTTAAATGCTTTCTTT
CDR3: CASSVGPLNAFF
J: TRBJ1-1
size: few
D: .
V: TRBV25-1

DNA: TGTGCCAGCTCACCAGACAGGGTGGGCTATGGCTACACCTTC
CDR3: CASSPDRVGYGYTF
J: TRBJ1-2
size: .
D: TRBD1
V: TRBV18

DNA: TGCGCCAGCAGTCTGACTAGCGGGGGTGATTCCGGGGAGCTGTTTTTT
CDR3: CASSLTSGGDSGELFF
J: TRBJ2-2
size: .
D: TRBD2
V: TRBV10-1

DNA: TGTGCCAGCAAAAACCTGGAGGAAAAACTGTTTTTT
CDR3: CASKNLEEKLFF
J: TRBJ1-4
size: .
D: .
V: TRBV6-5

DNA: TGTGCCAGCAGCTTAGATAAGAGGGGGAGTTCTAACTATGGCTACACCTTC
CDR3: CASSLDKRGSSNYGYTF
J: TRBJ1-2
size: .
D: .
V: TRBV11-2

DNA: TGTGCCAGCAGCGGAGGGGGGGAAGGGGTTCAGCCCCAGCATTTT
CDR3: CASSGGGEGVQPQHF
J: TRBJ1-5
size: .
D: .
V: TRBV9

DNA: TGTGCCAGCAGTTTTGCAGCGATGAGCAATCAGCCCCAGCATTTT
CDR3: CASSFAAMSNQPQHF
J: TRBJ1-5
size: .
D: .
V: TRBV27

DNA: TGCGCCAGCAGCTTATTAACAGGGGGGCAAGAGACCCAGTACTTC
CDR3: CASSLLTGGQETQYF
J: TRBJ2-5
size: .
D: TRBD1
V: TRBV5-1

DNA: TGTGCCATCAGTGAGTCGGGGGGGACAGGGACCCCAGATACGCAGTATTTT
CDR3: CAISESGGTGTPDTQYF
J: TRBJ2-3
size: .
D: TRBD1
V: TRBV10-3

DNA: TGCGCCAGCAGCTTGGTTGGGGTTGGAAACACCATATATTTT
CDR3: CASSLVGVGNTIYF
J: TRBJ1-3
size: .
D: .
V: TRBV5-1

DNA: TGTGCCAGCAGTTTACCGTCCGGGACAGGGGGCCCCAATTCACCCCTCCACTTT
CDR3: CASSLPSGTGGPNSPLHF
J: TRBJ1-6
size: .
D: TRBD1
V: TRBV28

DNA: TGTGCCAGTAGTTCCGGATTCGGGGATACGCAGTATTTT
CDR3: CASSSGFGDTQYF
J: TRBJ2-3
size: .
D: .
V: TRBV19

DNA: TGTGCCAGCAGCCGCCTTGGGTCTTCCTACGAGCAGTACTTC
CDR3: CASSRLGSSYEQYF
J: TRBJ2-7
size: .
D: .
V: TRBV5-4

DNA: TGCGCCAGCAGCTTAATAGCGGCGGGCACCGGGGAGCTGTTTTTT
CDR3: CASSLIAAGTGELFF
J: TRBJ2-2
size: .
D: .
V: TRBV5-1

DNA: TGCGCCAGCAGCCAGGACAGGACAACTAATGAAAAACTGTTTTTT
CDR3: CASSQDRTTNEKLFF
J: TRBJ1-4
size: .
D: TRBD1
V: TRBV4-1

DNA: TGTGCCAGCAGCTTAGGGGGAGCGGGACAATACTCACCCCTCCACTTT
CDR3: CASSLGGAGQYSPLHF
J: TRBJ1-6
size: .
D: .
V: TRBV11-2

DNA: TGTGCCAGCAGCGTAGGGTCCGGGTCGGAGCAGCCCCAGCATTTT
CDR3: CASSVGSGSEQPQHF
J: TRBJ1-5
size: .
D: .
V: TRBV9

DNA: TGCGCCAGCAGCTTGGGGACTGAAGAGACCCAGTACTTC
CDR3: CASSLGTEETQYF
J: TRBJ2-5
size: .
D: .
V: TRBV5-1

DNA: TGTGCCAGCAGCGTAGGACCATCCGCTAGCACAGATACGCAGTATTTT
CDR3: CASSVGPSASTDTQYF
J: TRBJ2-3
size: once
D: .
V: TRBV5-4

DNA: TGTGCCAGCAGTTTTCCTCCAAGGGGCACAGATACGCAGTATTTT
CDR3: CASSFPPRGTDTQYF
J: TRBJ2-3
size: once
D: .
V: TRBV28

DNA: TGTGCCAGCAGCTTGTTTCCAGGGCTGAACTATGGCTACACCTTC
CDR3: CASSLFPGLNYGYTF
J: TRBJ1-2
size: .
D: .
V: TRBV5-6

DNA: TGTGCCAGCAGCCCGGACAGGGGCGATGCCTACGAGCAGTACTTC
CDR3: CASSPDRGDAYEQYF
J: TRBJ2-7
size: medium-sized
D: TRBD1
V: TRBV7-8

DNA: TGCGCCAGCAGCCTTCTAGCGGGGACCACAGATACGCAGTATTTT
CDR3: CASSLLAGTTDTQYF
J: TRBJ2-3
size: .
D: TRBD2
V: TRBV5-1

DNA: TGTGCCACCGCCGGGGGGGGAAACAATGAGCAGTTCTTC
CDR3: CATAGGGNNEQFF
J: TRBJ2-1
size: .
D: TRBD2
V: TRBV11-2

DNA: TGTGCCAGCAGCTTAGGTCGGACAGGGGACCATGGCTACACCTTC
CDR3: CASSLGRTGDHGYTF
J: TRBJ1-2
size: .
D: TRBD1
V: TRBV7-9